These 10 T cell receptor beta chains share one sample of origin, sequenced in a study of CD8+ T cells in alopecia areata. The authors extracted RNA and reverse transcribed it into cDNA as the sequencing template. TCRdb's copy holds only in-frame clones and misses some; the assay was immunoSEQ multiplex PCR. The data contain tens of thousands of clones, roughly 61% of them seen just once; the ten biggest clones take up about a sixth. The specimen comprised CD8+ T cells sorted from blood, sampled at week 0. Receptors were obtained from a human donor with alopecia areata.

The CDR3 spells CTPGGNTEAFF. The CDR3 DNA reads TGCACCCCCGGGGGGAACACTGAAGCTTTCTTT. The chain is built from TRBV29-1 and TRBJ1-1, with D maybe TRBD1 (5 bases). Germline V CDR1 and CDR2: SQVTM, ANQGSEA. The CDR3 is 11 amino acids.

The J gene is TRBJ2-1, the V gene TRBV7-9, with 14 positions matching TRBD2. V lost 4 bases, J lost 4 bases, and 12 bases stayed unmatched. CDR1 is SEHNR and CDR2 is FQNEAQ in the germline V gene (reference sequence). The CDR3 spans 19 residues. Here the CDR3 DNA reads TGTGCCAGCAGCTCCGGACTAGCGGGGGGACAACATGAGTACAATGAGCAGTTCTTC. Its translation is CASSSGLAGGQHEYNEQFF.

The chain employs TRBV5-1 and TRBJ2-7; 10 bases fit TRBD1. Germline CDR1 SGHRS, CDR2 YFSETQ. CDR3 size: 14 residues. After removal of 4 bases from V and 5 bases from J, the junction contained 6 bases not matched to a gene. The CDR3 DNA is TGCGCCAGCAGCACCGGGACAGGGGTGGACGAGCAGTACTTC. Amino acids: CASSTGTGVDEQYF.

The V and J genes are TRBV4-1 and TRBJ2-5; 7 nucleotides align to TRBD2. Germline V gene data show CDR1 as MGHRA and CDR2 as YSYEKL. The V segment lost 1 base and the J segment 1 base; nucleotides outside the gene matches: 9. This CDR3 contains 17 residues. Here the CDR3 DNA reads TGCGCCAGCAGCCAAGCCCCGTCGGGGGGATCCCAAGAGACCCAGTACTTC. Translated, it gives CASSQAPSGGSQETQYF.

The V call is TRBV28, the J call TRBJ1-1, with 7 bases that match TRBD1. The J segment lost 5 bases and the V segment lost 5 bases, leaving 5 bases of the junction unmatched. The CDR3 is 13 amino acids. CDR1 is MDHEN and CDR2 is SYDVKM in the germline V gene. The CDR3: CASSPLTGTEAFF. The CDR3 nucleotides are TGTGCCAGCAGTCCCTTGACAGGGACTGAAGCTTTCTTT.

J is TRBJ2-7 and V is TRBV5-1; D unresolved. V was shortened by 2 bases and J by 5 bases, with 17 bases between the two germline ends. Per germline, CDR1 SGHRS and CDR2 YFSETQ. CDR3 length: 15 residues. The CDR3 sequence is CASSFRNGRIDEQYF. CDR3 DNA: TGCGCCAGCAGCTTTCGAAATGGACGGATAGACGAGCAGTACTTC.

V and J are TRBV7-9 and TRBJ1-2; possibly TRBD1 for D (6 bases). CDR3 length equals 16 residues. V was clipped by 0 bases and J by 0 bases, with 11 bases between them. From germline, CDR1 is SEHNR and CDR2 FQNEAQ (reference sequence). The CDR3 here is CASSLAGAPPNYGYTF. As DNA, the CDR3 is TGTGCCAGCAGCTTAGCGGGGGCTCCCCCTAACTATGGCTACACCTTC.

This clone appeared a few times. The CDR3 spells CSVEGLWMNTEAFF. CDR3 DNA: TGCAGCGTTGAGGGCCTGTGGATGAACACTGAAGCTTTCTTT. V usage is TRBV29-1 and J usage is TRBJ1-1; no clear D. Trimming left V 3 bases short and J 0 bases short, with 11 bases between. Germline loops: CDR1 SQVTM, CDR2 ANQGSEA. There are 14 residues in the CDR3.

The chain employs TRBV6-5 and TRBJ1-2; D is perhaps TRBD1 (5 bases). The V end lost 0 bases, the J end lost 6 bases, and 8 bases lay between the germline ends. The CDR3 has 13 amino acids. Per germline, CDR1 MNHEY and CDR2 SVGAGI. CDR3 coding DNA: TGTGCCAGCAGTTACTCGCAGGGCAATGGCTACACCTTC. This translates into CASSYSQGNGYTF.

This clone was observed a few times. This sequence joins TRBV23-1 and TRBJ2-3; no reliable D call. TRBV23-1 is an ORF; its function is uncertain. The ends were cut back, 8 bases at V and 1 base at J, with 10 bases in the middle. The CDR3 is 13 amino acids. The CDR3 DNA follows: TGCGCCAGCCCAGAGTTTCGCACAGATACGCAGTATTTT. Translating gives CASPEFRTDTQYF.